The clone carrying this TCR beta chain was detected only a few times. The sample belongs to a study of control samples from healthy donors and cancer patients. The CDR3 extends over 16 amino acids. The junction had 10 bases not matched to a gene; V was cut back by 6 bases and J by 7 bases. Germline V gene data show CDR1 as ENHRY and CDR2 as SYGVKD. Profiling relied on immunoSEQ multiplex PCR, and the TCRdb table lists in-frame clones only, not all of them. This repertoire shows approximately 100,000 clones, 85% to 90% found once; its top ten account for roughly an eighth. The TCR comes from a man aged 30 to 45 in good health. The sample taken for sequencing was blood. J is TRBJ1-5 and V is TRBV10-3, with 12 bases matching TRBD1. DNA for the CDR3: TGTGCCATCAGCCAGACTATAGGGACAGGGGGCCAGCCCCAGCATTTT. Translated, it gives CAISQTIGTGGQPQHF.